One sample yielded the 9 T cell receptor beta chains listed below, sequenced in a study of human T cells and chemical hapten exposure. Stated time point: healthy volunteer bleed at 2 weeks. Unfractionated whole blood yielded total RNA. TCRdb reprocessed the RACE reads with MiXCR, giving one entry per CDR3 protein. Here the sample spans approximately 90,000 distinct CDR3 sequences, 8.5% to 9% being singletons. The sequencing sample was made of whole blood. The receptors derive from a female donor in good health. Some clones in this sample may be carry-over from other donors' samples.

This clonotype turned up a few times. The rearrangement joins TRBV6-5 to TRBJ1-6; TRBD1 might be the D (5 bases). The CDR3 contains 13 residues. V lost 5 bases to trimming and J lost 7 bases, with 9 bases between them. Germline-derived CDR1 and CDR2 are MNHEY and SVGAGI. CDR3 loop: CASSTQVNSPLHF. Written as DNA, the CDR3 is TGTGCCAGCAGTACACAGGTGAATTCACCCCTCCACTTT.

The sample holds a few counts of this clonotype. This sequence joins TRBV3-1 and TRBJ2-2, with 10 bases aligning to TRBD2. Germline trimming cut 4 bases from V and 7 bases from J; bases unmatched to any gene: 9. CDR1 and CDR2 from the germline V gene are LGHDT and YNNKEL (reference sequence). The CDR3 extends over 16 amino acids. DNA for the CDR3: TGTGCCAGCAGCCCGGGACTAGCGAGAAGGGTCGGGGAGCTGTTTTTT. It yields the protein CASSPGLARRVGELFF.

This clonotype was seen a few times. DNA of the CDR3: TGTGCCAGCAGCTTACGTCTAGCGGGAGGAATGGGAGATACGCAGTATTTT. Residues: CASSLRLAGGMGDTQYF. The chain is built from TRBV11-2 and TRBJ2-3; 11 nucleotides match TRBD2. Germline V lookup: CDR1 SGHAT, CDR2 FQNNGV. The CDR3 is 17 amino acids. Trimming took 2 bases from V and 5 from J; bases not matched to a gene: 9.

This clonotype has just a few counts. V usage is TRBV7-9 and J usage is TRBJ2-2, with D maybe TRBD1 (5 bases). V was shortened by 6 bases and J by 6 bases, with 14 bases between the two germline ends. CDR1 SEHNR and CDR2 FQNEAQ come from the germline V gene (reference sequence). The CDR3 contains 14 residues. CDR3 in amino acids: CASSYTQGSGELFF. DNA for the CDR3: TGTGCCAGCAGTTATACCCAGGGATCCGGGGAGCTGTTTTTT.

This clonotype was seen a handful of times. The chain employs TRBV6-1 and TRBJ1-5; D remains ambiguous. Germline V gene lookup returns CDR1 MNHNS and CDR2 SASEGT. V gave up 1 base and J gave up 5 bases, with 12 bases separating them. The length of the CDR3 is 15 residues. Written as DNA, the CDR3 is TGTGCCAGCAGTGAAGATCCGGGGTTAGATCAGCCCCAGCATTTT. Protein sequence: CASSEDPGLDQPQHF.

The CDR3 loop reads CASSLVAGALSTEAFF. The CDR3 nucleotides are TGCGCCAGCAGCTTGGTGGCAGGGGCTTTGAGCACTGAAGCTTTCTTT. The chain employs TRBV5-1 and TRBJ1-1; tentatively, D is TRBD1 (6 bases). The CDR3 covers 16 residues. The V and J ends lost 0 bases and 4 bases respectively, with 16 bases between them. CDR1 is SGHRS, CDR2 YFSETQ, per germline.

This clonotype appeared many times. This chain joins TRBV25-1 and TRBJ2-2; TRBD2 aligns across 11 bases. After removal of 1 base from V and 6 bases from J, the junction contained 1 base not matched to a gene. CDR1 and CDR2 (germline): MGHDK, SYGVNS. CDR3 length equals 15 residues. As DNA, the CDR3 is TGTGCCAGCAGTGAATTACTAGCGGGAGCCGGGGAGCTGTTTTTT. It specifies CASSELLAGAGELFF.

This clonotype was found a few times. The CDR3 DNA sequence: TGTGCCAGCAGTCCAGGGGGCTCGACAGGGGGCGGAGGGAAGCCCCAGCATTTT. It yields the protein CASSPGGSTGGGGKPQHF. The chain couples TRBV6-2 or TRBV6-3 to TRBJ1-5; 10 nucleotides match TRBD1. CDR1 and CDR2 (germline): MNHEY, SVGEGT. J lost 8 bases, V lost 5 bases, and 18 bases had no gene match. The CDR3 sequence is 18 residues long.

This clonotype has more than one count but fewer than ten. The chain has TRBV6-5 and TRBJ2-5; D is possibly TRBD1 or TRBD2 (5 bases each). Germline V CDR1 and CDR2: MNHEY, SVGAGI. This CDR3 comprises 14 residues. Trimming took off 5 bases at V and 1 base at J, with 11 bases between the two ends. For the CDR3, the DNA is TGTGCCAGCAGTATGGGACGGCTCCAAGAGACCCAGTACTTC. It translates to CASSMGRLQETQYF.